The rows below give T cell receptor beta chains drawn from one sample of a study of blood T cell repertoires in COVID-19. This table comes from immunoSEQ multiplex PCR, and its TCRdb copy is limited to in-frame clones, with some not included. The sample comprises 300,000 or so clones, about 90% of which are singletons, and under 6.5% rests with the top ten. Sequenced sample: peripheral blood. These TCRs come from a man between 18 and 35 years old who had recovered from COVID-19. CDR3s include the opening cysteine and the closing phenylalanine or tryptophan. D genes are given only for firm matches. Clone size, where shown, is once, few, many, or a class for clones that have expanded.

TRBV5-1	.	TRBJ2-7	.	TGCGCCAGCAGCTTGCGCGACAGGGAGGTCTACGAGCAGTACTTC	CASSLRDREVYEQYF
TRBV28	TRBD2	TRBJ2-5	.	TGTGCCAGCACCTCCCTCTTCTCCGGGACTAGCGGGAGATCGGGGGAAGAGACCCAGTACTTC	CASTSLFSGTSGRSGEETQYF
TRBV5-1	.	TRBJ2-5	.	TGCGCCAGCAGCTTGGACAGGCGGCAAGAGACCCAGTACTTC	CASSLDRRQETQYF
TRBV4-1	.	TRBJ1-5	few	TGCGCCAGCAGCCTCTCCTGGACAGACAATCAGCCCCAGCATTTT	CASSLSWTDNQPQHF
TRBV4-2	TRBD2	TRBJ2-7	.	TGTGCCAGCAGCCAAGATCAACTAGCGGGGAGCTACGAGCAGTACTTC	CASSQDQLAGSYEQYF
TRBV11-2	.	TRBJ1-6	.	TGTGCCAGCAGCTCCCAAAAAGAGCCACCCCTCCACTTT	CASSSQKEPPLHF
TRBV3-1/TRBV3-2	TRBD1	TRBJ1-4	once	TGTGCCAGCAGCCAATGGACAGGGGGTGGCGAAAAACTGTTTTTT	CASSQWTGGGEKLFF
TRBV19	.	TRBJ2-7	.	TGTGCCAGTAGTATAAAGGGCAGGGCGAAGTCCTACGAGCAGTACTTC	CASSIKGRAKSYEQYF
TRBV5-1	TRBD1	TRBJ2-4	.	TGCGCCAGCCGAACGACAGGGGCGGACAGAGACATTCAGTACTTC	CASRTTGADRDIQYF
TRBV6-2/TRBV6-3	TRBD1	TRBJ2-2	once	TGTGCCAGCAGTTACTCTCAGGGGGCGTCGAACACCGGGGAGCTGTTTTTT	CASSYSQGASNTGELFF
TRBV6-5	.	TRBJ1-1	.	TGTGCCAGCACCTCTCAGGGCGTTGAAGCTTTCTTT	CASTSQGVEAFF
TRBV10-3	.	TRBJ1-1	few	TGTGCCATCAACGACAGGAACACTGAAGCTTTCTTT	CAINDRNTEAFF
TRBV4-3	TRBD1	TRBJ1-2	.	TGCGCCAGCAGCCCGGACAGGGGGTATGGCTACACCTTC	CASSPDRGYGYTF
TRBV29-1	TRBD2	TRBJ2-5	.	TGCAGCGTTGATAAACCCGGGACTAGCTTAGAGACCCAGTACTTC	CSVDKPGTSLETQYF
TRBV14	TRBD1	TRBJ1-1	.	TGTGCCAGCAGCCAGTGGGGACAGGGGGAGAACACTGAAGCTTTCTTT	CASSQWGQGENTEAFF
TRBV4-2	TRBD1	TRBJ1-1	.	TGTGCCAGCAGCCAAGATTCGGGACAGGGAGGAGATGCTTTCTTT	CASSQDSGQGGDAFF
TRBV6-1	.	TRBJ1-1	.	TGTGCCAGCAGTGATAAGCGGGTGTACACTGAAGCTTTCTTT	CASSDKRVYTEAFF
TRBV12-3/TRBV12-4	TRBD2	TRBJ2-5	.	TGTGCCAGCAGTCTTCGGGGGGGAGAGACCCAGTACTTC	CASSLRGGETQYF
TRBV23-1	.	TRBJ2-3	.	TGCGCCAGCAGTCCCCGGGGAAGCACAGATACGCAGTATTTT	CASSPRGSTDTQYF
TRBV6-6	.	TRBJ2-3	.	TGTGCCAGCAGTTACGGGTCAGGGAATACGCAGTATTTT	CASSYGSGNTQYF
TRBV18	.	TRBJ1-5	few	TGTGCCAGCTCACCAGGTGAGAATCAGCCCCAGCATTTT	CASSPGENQPQHF
TRBV2	TRBD1	TRBJ2-7	.	TGTGCCAGCAGCGGACAGGACTACGAGCAGTACTTC	CASSGQDYEQYF
TRBV3-1/TRBV3-2	TRBD1	TRBJ1-1	.	TGTGCCAGCAGCCAAAAGGGACAGCTTAATGAAGCTTTCTTT	CASSQKGQLNEAFF
TRBV9	TRBD1	TRBJ1-1	.	TGTGCCAGCAGCGTATCAGGGGGTAACACTGAAGCTTTCTTT	CASSVSGGNTEAFF
TRBV5-1	TRBD1	TRBJ1-6	.	TGCGCCAGCAGCGACAGGGTATCGTTCGCCGATTCACCCCTCCACTTT	CASSDRVSFADSPLHF
TRBV10-3	.	TRBJ2-3	.	TGTGCCATCAGTGATTGGGGGGAAGGGGCAGATACGCAGTATTTT	CAISDWGEGADTQYF
TRBV7-7	.	TRBJ2-7	.	TGTGCTAGCAGCCCGAACCAGGGATACGAGCAGTACTTC	CASSPNQGYEQYF
TRBV29-1	.	TRBJ1-5	few	TGCAGCGTTGGGACAGATAATCAGCCCCAGCATTTT	CSVGTDNQPQHF
TRBV6-2/TRBV6-3	TRBD1	TRBJ2-7	.	TGTGCCAGCAGTTACCCCGGGACAGGGAGAAGCGAGCAGTACTTC	CASSYPGTGRSEQYF
TRBV7-9	TRBD1	TRBJ1-3	.	TGTGCCAGCAGCTCCTCAGGGGGGTTTTCGGGAAACACCATATATTTT	CASSSSGGFSGNTIYF
TRBV7-2	TRBD1	TRBJ1-5	.	TGTGCCAGCAGCGACCGGGACAGGGTAAATCAGCCCCAGCATTTT	CASSDRDRVNQPQHF
TRBV9	TRBD2	TRBJ2-1	once	TGTGCCAGCAGCGTAGAGGGCGGGGGGGCCTACAATGAGCAGTTCTTC	CASSVEGGGAYNEQFF
TRBV27	TRBD2	TRBJ2-1	.	TGTGCCAGCAGAAGGGGCGGGGGACCCTACAATGAGCAGTTCTTC	CASRRGGGPYNEQFF
TRBV9	.	TRBJ2-7	.	TGTGCCAGCAGCGGGCCCTCCCCTAGCAAGCAGTACTTC	CASSGPSPSKQYF
TRBV20-1	.	TRBJ1-2	.	TGCAGTGCCCAGGATAACTATGGCTACACCTTC	CSAQDNYGYTF
TRBV5-4	TRBD1	TRBJ2-3	once	TGTGCCAGCAGCCTGAGACAGGGGTACCTCACAGATACGCAGTATTTT	CASSLRQGYLTDTQYF
TRBV12-3/TRBV12-4	.	TRBJ2-7	.	TGTGCCAGCAGTTTTTATGAGGGCTACGAGCAGTACTTC	CASSFYEGYEQYF
TRBV6-5	.	TRBJ1-5	.	TGTGCCAGCAGCTACACTCAGGGTCACAATCAGCCCCAGCATTTT	CASSYTQGHNQPQHF
TRBV27	TRBD2	TRBJ2-3	.	TGTGCCAGCAGTTTAAGAGCGGGGGGTCCGGCAGATACGCAGTATTTT	CASSLRAGGPADTQYF
TRBV10-1	.	TRBJ2-1	.	TGCGCCAGCAGTGAGATGAGCGGTGGGGTCAATGAGCAGTTCTTC	CASSEMSGGVNEQFF
TRBV19	.	TRBJ2-1	.	TGTGCCAGTAGTATAGGATCAGGGATGAGTGAGCAGTTCTTC	CASSIGSGMSEQFF
TRBV30	TRBD1	TRBJ2-1	once	TGTGCCTGGAGAACAACAGGGGATGCTGAGCAGTTCTTC	CAWRTTGDAEQFF
TRBV7-8	TRBD1	TRBJ2-7	.	TGTGCCAGCAGCTTAGGTTTATACCGGGACAGGGGTTACGAGCAGTACTTC	CASSLGLYRDRGYEQYF
TRBV2	.	TRBJ1-1	.	TGTGCCAGCAGTTATAGTACTGAAGCTTTCTTT	CASSYSTEAFF
TRBV19	TRBD1	TRBJ2-7	.	TGTGCCAGTAGTGAAACAGGGGGCGCCAGGAACGAGCAGTACTTC	CASSETGGARNEQYF
TRBV10-2	.	TRBJ2-7	.	TGCGCCAGCAGTGAGTCGATGGGAGGCGCCGCTCCCTACGAGCAGTACTTC	CASSESMGGAAPYEQYF